These 18 T cell receptor beta chains came from one sample sequenced in a study of blood T cell repertoires in COVID-19. Using immunoSEQ multiplex PCR, the repertoire was profiled, and TCRdb retains in-frame clones only, with some absent. The table has 200,000 to 300,000 clones, roughly 86% seen once. Specimen: PBMCs or T cells enriched from blood (not recorded which). These TCRs come from a woman in her late teens or twenties who had recovered from COVID-19.

The chain joins TRBV27 to TRBJ2-1; TRBD2 agrees at 8 bases. Trimming removed 3 bases from V and 9 bases from J; junction bases left unmatched: 7. This CDR3 comprises 14 residues. Looked up from germline, CDR1 is MNHEY and CDR2 is SMNVEV (reference sequence). The CDR3 reads CASSFTSGAIEQFF. The DNA for the CDR3 is TGTGCCAGCAGTTTTACTAGCGGTGCAATTGAGCAGTTCTTC.

The chain employs TRBV5-1 and TRBJ1-3; a weak D match, TRBD1 (5 bases). CDR1 and CDR2 from the germline V gene are SGHRS and YFSETQ. Trimming left V 1 base short and J 1 base short, with 12 bases between. The CDR3 runs 16 residues. Here the CDR3 reads CASSLSQGLSGNTIYF. In DNA, the CDR3 is TGCGCCAGCAGCTTGAGTCAGGGATTATCTGGAAACACCATATATTTT.

The V call is TRBV3-1 (or the pseudogene TRBV3-2), the J call TRBJ1-1; D ambiguous. Germline loops: CDR1 LGHDT, CDR2 YNNKEL (reference sequence). The CDR3 extends over 16 amino acids. The ends were cut back, 0 bases at V and 0 bases at J, with 11 bases in the middle. CDR3 loop: CASSQDLERVNTEAFF. For the CDR3, the DNA is TGTGCCAGCAGCCAAGATCTTGAACGGGTGAACACTGAAGCTTTCTTT.

The chain combines TRBV5-1 with TRBJ1-1, with a tentative D call TRBD1 (5 bases). Trimming left V 6 bases short and J 1 base short, with 10 bases between. The CDR3 runs 13 residues. Germline CDR1 is SGHRS and CDR2 is YFSETQ. The CDR3 spells CASNRQGNTEAFF. CDR3 sequence (DNA): TGCGCCAGCAACAGGCAGGGGAACACTGAAGCTTTCTTT.

The V gene is TRBV19, the J gene TRBJ2-1, with 7 bases lining up with TRBD2. V lost 6 bases to trimming and J lost 8 bases; unmatched junction nucleotides: 7. The CDR3 has 13 residues. Germline assignment: CDR1 LNHDA and CDR2 SQIVND (reference sequence). CDR3 amino acids: CASRAGISDEQFF. The DNA for the CDR3 is TGTGCCAGTAGAGCGGGGATATCAGATGAGCAGTTCTTC.

J is TRBJ2-3 and V is TRBV7-2; the match to TRBD1 covers 7 bases. Unmatched junction bases numbered 9, after V lost 4 bases and J lost 2 bases. Per germline, CDR1 SGHTA and CDR2 FQGNSA. The CDR3 totals 16 residues. The CDR3 protein is CASSSSWGQFTDTQYF. DNA for the CDR3: TGTGCCAGCAGCTCATCCTGGGGACAGTTCACAGATACGCAGTATTTT.

V is TRBV7-3 and J is TRBJ1-4; TRBD1 might be the D (6 bases). The CDR3 runs 13 residues. Trimming stripped 5 bases from V and 3 bases from J, with 7 bases between. Per the germline V gene, CDR1 is SGHTA and CDR2 is FQGTGA. The CDR3 region has the DNA TGTGCCAGCAGCGGACAGCCTAATGAAAAACTGTTTTTT. It encodes CASSGQPNEKLFF.

The CDR3 loop reads CASKMGGRNQPQHF. The CDR3 DNA is TGTGCCAGCAAAATGGGGGGGAGGAATCAGCCCCAGCATTTT. This chain connects TRBV7-4 to TRBJ1-5; TRBD1 is a possible D gene (5 bases). The germline V gene encodes CDR1 SGHVT and CDR2 SQSDAQ. V lost 7 bases and J lost 4, with 14 bases in between. The CDR3 consists of 14 residues.

The CDR3 region is CASSSGQPNSPLHF. The CDR3 nucleotides read TGTGCCAGCAGCTCGGGACAGCCTAATTCACCCCTCCACTTT. The chain is built from TRBV7-3 and TRBJ1-6; 7 nucleotides agree with TRBD1. The CDR3 runs 14 residues. Germline CDR1 SGHTA, CDR2 FQGTGA. Losses at the gene ends were 4 bases for V and 6 bases for J; bases not matched to a gene: 3.

CDR3 amino acids: CASSPSGGRSYEQYF. CDR3 nucleotide sequence: TGTGCCAGCTCACCGAGCGGGGGGCGATCCTACGAGCAGTACTTC. V is TRBV18 and J is TRBJ2-7; 9 bases align to TRBD2. Trimming cost V 3 bases and J 1 base; bases outside gene matches: 4. CDR1 is KGHSH, CDR2 LQKENI, per germline. This CDR3 contains 15 residues.

The sample holds one count of this clone. The rearrangement joins TRBV2 to TRBJ1-2; TRBD1 matches 10 bases. Losses at the gene ends were 6 bases for V and 4 bases for J; bases not matched to a gene: 5. The CDR3 has 14 residues. Germline lookup yields CDR1 SNHLY and CDR2 FYNNEI. The CDR3 region has the DNA TGTGCCAGCAGACCGGGACAGGGGACCTATGGCTACACCTTC. Its protein product is CASRPGQGTYGYTF.

The chain has TRBV4-1 and TRBJ2-1, with D possibly matching TRBD1 (5 bases). The CDR3 length is 17 residues. The germline V gene has CDR1 MGHRA and CDR2 YSYEKL. Between the trimmed V and J ends, which lost 3 bases and 0 bases, there was a span of 15 bases. In nucleotides, the CDR3 is TGCGCCAGCAGCCAGTTTTTCAGGACACTCTCCTACAATGAGCAGTTCTTC. This gives the protein CASSQFFRTLSYNEQFF.

V gene TRBV25-1 combines with J gene TRBJ2-3; D possibly corresponds to TRBD1 (5 bases). From germline, CDR1 is MGHDK and CDR2 SYGVNS. The CDR3 runs to 10 residues. V was shortened by 8 bases and J by 8 bases, with 8 bases between the two germline ends. The CDR3: CASGAGTQYF. The CDR3 DNA follows: TGTGCCAGCGGGGCAGGTACGCAGTATTTT.

This rearrangement joins TRBV10-1 to TRBJ2-3; D is possibly TRBD1 (5 bases). Germline V lookup: CDR1 WNHNN, CDR2 SYGVQD (reference sequence). With 1 base removed from V and 2 bases from J, the gap between germline ends came to 10 bases. CDR3 length: 15 residues. CDR3 nucleotide sequence: TGCGCCAGCAGTGAGTACTCAGGGTACACAGATACGCAGTATTTT. It specifies CASSEYSGYTDTQYF.

The gene calls are TRBV7-2 and TRBJ1-5, with 11 nucleotides matching TRBD1. The CDR3 consists of 16 residues. V lost 4 bases, J lost 8 bases, and 10 bases stayed unmatched. CDR1 SGHTA and CDR2 FQGNSA come from the germline V gene. The CDR3 sequence: CASSSLDRGRGKPQHF. CDR3 nucleotides: TGTGCCAGCAGCTCCCTGGACAGGGGGCGCGGAAAGCCCCAGCATTTT.

The chain carries TRBV10-3 and TRBJ2-3; possible D gene TRBD1, 6 bases. V was shortened by 2 bases and J by 2 bases, with 11 bases between the two germline ends. Germline CDR1 ENHRY, CDR2 SYGVKD. The CDR3 spans 15 residues. The CDR3 region is CAISERAGDTDTQYF. Written as DNA, the CDR3 is TGTGCCATCAGTGAGCGGGCAGGGGACACAGATACGCAGTATTTT.

The gene calls are TRBV19 and TRBJ1-4, with 7 bases aligning to TRBD1. Germline V gene lookup returns CDR1 LNHDA and CDR2 SQIVND (reference sequence). V shed 5 bases, J shed 6 bases, and the junction held 12 bases outside the gene matches. The CDR3 has 16 residues. The DNA of the CDR3 is TGTGCCAGTAGTCCGAACGGTGGGGACAGTCATGAAAAACTGTTTTTT. This gives the protein CASSPNGGDSHEKLFF.

The chain links TRBV7-2 to TRBJ2-3, with D possibly being TRBD1 (5 bases). Germline V gives CDR1 SGHTA, CDR2 FQGNSA. The CDR3 loop spans 15 amino acids. Trimming pared 1 base from V and 3 bases from J, leaving 11 bases between. The CDR3 protein is CASSLGGWRTDTQYF. The CDR3 DNA follows: TGTGCCAGCAGCTTAGGGGGCTGGCGGACAGATACGCAGTATTTT.